This TCR beta chain was identified during a study of chronic HIV infection and antiretroviral therapy. MiXCR, run by TCRdb on the 5' RACE reads, gives a single entry per CDR3 protein. The sample holds just over 30,000 distinct CDR3 sequences, about 9.7% seen once. J was trimmed by 4 bases and V by 4 bases; bases with no gene match: 9. This CDR3 region has 16 residues. In germline, CDR1 is SGHAT, CDR2 FQDESV (reference sequence). The chain employs TRBV11-1 and TRBJ1-1; 10 bases match TRBD1. The sample was peripheral blood. This clonotype was sampled from an adult who had HIV and had not received antiretroviral therapy, or was an uninfected healthy control (not recorded which). The CDR3: CASSSRQGALVTEAFF. The CDR3 DNA follows: TGTGCCAGCAGCTCTAGACAGGGGGCCTTGGTCACTGAAGCTTTCTTT.